The 27 T cell receptor beta chains listed next were all sequenced from one sample in a study of blood T cell repertoires in COVID-19 (dated by TCRdb to about 2020). Receptor libraries were prepared by the immunoSEQ multiplex PCR assay. Entries here come from immuneACCESS through TCRdb and include only in-frame sequences with V and J called. Some clones fail to appear in such tables; in the studies checked, an unresolved V gene covers under half of the shortfall, and the cause of the remainder is unknown. In all, the sample holds 200,000 to 250,000 clones, and 83% of those were seen once. Of the sample, 3% to 4.5% is held by the ten largest clones. The source material was PBMCs or T cells enriched from blood (not recorded which). The origin of the receptors is a woman aged 40 to 55 who had been exposed to COVID-19.

The chain recombines TRBV9 with TRBJ2-7; 7 positions match TRBD1. Germline V lookup: CDR1 SGDLS, CDR2 YYNGEE. Unmatched junction bases numbered 1, after V lost 4 bases and J lost 0 bases. The CDR3 sequence is 13 residues long. The CDR3 sequence is CASSRDSSYEQYF. DNA of the CDR3: TGTGCCAGCAGCCGGGACAGCTCCTACGAGCAGTACTTC.

This clone was counted a single time. The V call is TRBV5-1, the J call TRBJ2-5; possibly TRBD1 for D (6 bases). V lost 6 bases and J lost 0, with 15 bases in between. The CDR3 is made up of 15 amino acids. From germline, CDR1 is SGHRS and CDR2 YFSETQ. Here the CDR3 reads CASTKFTGNQETQYF. CDR3 coding DNA: TGCGCCAGCACCAAATTCACAGGGAACCAAGAGACCCAGTACTTC.

This clone was counted between two and nine times. This sequence joins TRBV28 and TRBJ2-3; D unresolved. The germline V gene encodes CDR1 MDHEN and CDR2 SYDVKM. This CDR3 comprises 12 residues. The V and J ends lost 4 bases and 2 bases respectively, with 4 bases between them. DNA of the CDR3: TGTGCCAGCAGTTGGCCCACAGATACGCAGTATTTT. It translates to CASSWPTDTQYF.

This clone was recorded a few times. The chain uses TRBV28 and TRBJ1-5; D perhaps matches TRBD1 (5 bases). Germline V gene lookup returns CDR1 MDHEN and CDR2 SYDVKM. Trimming removed 3 bases from V and 2 bases from J, with 14 bases in between. This CDR3 region has 16 residues. CDR3 protein: CASSFGSGPGNQPQHF. CDR3 in DNA: TGTGCCAGCAGTTTTGGCTCAGGGCCAGGCAATCAGCCCCAGCATTTT.

The genes are TRBV19 and TRBJ1-4, with D possibly matching TRBD1 (5 bases). Trimming took 9 bases from V and 7 from J, leaving 15 bases between them. The CDR3 runs 13 residues. Per the germline V gene, CDR1 is LNHDA and CDR2 is SQIVND (reference sequence). The CDR3 region is CASTPGYLEKLFF. CDR3 nucleotides: TGTGCCAGCACCCCAGGGTACCTTGAAAAACTGTTTTTT.

CDR3 in amino acids: CASKQDTKSGNEQFF. The CDR3 nucleotides are TGTGCCAGCAAACAGGACACTAAGTCGGGCAATGAGCAGTTCTTC. The rearrangement joins TRBV25-1 to TRBJ2-1; D is possibly TRBD1 (5 bases). CDR3 length: 15 residues. The germline gives CDR1 MGHDK, CDR2 SYGVNS. Trimming took off 7 bases at V and 6 bases at J, with 19 bases between the two ends.

This chain links TRBV5-1 with TRBJ2-5; 7 nucleotides line up with TRBD2. This CDR3 region has 14 residues. CDR1 SGHRS and CDR2 YFSETQ come from the germline V gene. The ends lost 5 bases at V and 1 base at J; junction bases unmatched: 5. CDR3 residues: CASRAGVPQETQYF. The CDR3 DNA is TGCGCCAGCAGGGCGGGGGTACCCCAAGAGACCCAGTACTTC.

This chain links TRBV28 with TRBJ1-1, with 12 bases matching TRBD1. V trimming: 8 bases; J trimming: 5 bases; junction bases outside the gene matches: 9. Germline V CDR1 and CDR2: MDHEN, SYDVKM. CDR3 size: 15 residues. The CDR3 region is CASPPGTGGWTEAFF. The DNA of the CDR3 is TGTGCCAGCCCCCCCGGGACAGGGGGCTGGACTGAAGCTTTCTTT.

This sequence joins TRBV4-1 and TRBJ2-7; D possibly corresponds to TRBD2 (6 bases). V lost 0 bases and J lost 2, with 14 bases in between. The CDR3 has 16 residues. The germline V gene encodes CDR1 MGHRA and CDR2 YSYEKL. The CDR3 is CASSQDPGGIAYEQYF. CDR3 DNA: TGCGCCAGCAGCCAAGACCCCGGCGGGATTGCCTACGAGCAGTACTTC.

The chain couples TRBV2 to TRBJ2-5; D call uncertain. Germline V gene sequence: CDR1 SNHLY, CDR2 FYNNEI. The CDR3 runs 13 residues. With 7 bases removed from V and 1 base from J, the gap between germline ends came to 10 bases. The chain's CDR3 is CASTVVTQETQYF. DNA for the CDR3: TGTGCCAGCACGGTCGTCACCCAAGAGACCCAGTACTTC.

A single count supports this clone. Other DNA sequences in this specimen translate into the identical CDR3. The chain carries TRBV19 and TRBJ2-3; D may be TRBD2 (7 bases). Trimming cost V 3 bases and J 0 bases, with 10 bases left between them. Germline V gives CDR1 LNHDA, CDR2 SQIVND (reference sequence). The length of the CDR3 is 15 residues. DNA of the CDR3: TGTGCCAGTAGTATTGGCGGGGGCAGCACAGATACGCAGTATTTT. This gives the protein CASSIGGGSTDTQYF.

The chain combines TRBV2 with TRBJ2-5; D possibly corresponds to TRBD2 (6 bases). Trimming stripped 8 bases from V and 7 bases from J, with 14 bases between. CDR3 length equals 12 residues. CDR1 is SNHLY, CDR2 FYNNEI, per germline. This CDR3 is CASSPGVGTQYF. The CDR3 nucleotides read TGTGCCAGCTCCCCGGGGGTAGGGACCCAGTACTTC. The whole variable domain, filled in from reference TRBV2 and TRBJ2-5, reads EPEVTQTPSHQVTQMGQEVILRCVPISNHLYFYWYRQILGQKVEFLVSFYNNEISEKSEIFDDQFSVERPDGSNFTLKIRSTKLEDSAMYFCASSPGVGTQYFGPGTRLLVL.

V usage is TRBV2 and J usage is TRBJ2-3; tentative D call: TRBD1 (6 bases). The length of the CDR3 is 14 residues. The germline V gene has CDR1 SNHLY and CDR2 FYNNEI. V lost 7 bases to trimming and J lost 6 bases, with 17 bases between them. The CDR3 region is CASTRDTTMDTQYF. In DNA, the CDR3 is TGTGCCAGCACCCGGGACACAACAATGGATACGCAGTATTTT. The whole variable domain, filled in from reference TRBV2 and TRBJ2-3, reads EPEVTQTPSHQVTQMGQEVILRCVPISNHLYFYWYRQILGQKVEFLVSFYNNEISEKSEIFDDQFSVERPDGSNFTLKIRSTKLEDSAMYFCASTRDTTMDTQYFGPGTRLTVL.

The V gene is TRBV28, the J gene TRBJ1-1; TRBD1 aligns across 7 bases. Germline V gene data show CDR1 as MDHEN and CDR2 as SYDVKM. This CDR3 spans 14 amino acids. V trimming: 9 bases; J trimming: 6 bases; junction bases outside the gene matches: 13. The CDR3 nucleotides read TGTGCCAGTTACTCCGGGACAGCCAGGGCTGAAGCTTTCTTT. This codes for CASYSGTARAEAFF.

This clone came up once. The rearrangement links TRBV6-2 or TRBV6-3 to TRBJ2-2, with D possibly being TRBD2 (6 bases). The CDR3 consists of 14 residues. V lost 0 bases, J lost 5 bases, and 7 bases lay in between. Germline values: CDR1 MNHEY, CDR2 SVGEGT. DNA of the CDR3: TGTGCCAGCAGTTACTCGGGGGGTACCGGGGAGCTGTTTTTT. Amino acids: CASSYSGGTGELFF.

The chain joins TRBV5-5 to TRBJ2-3; 12 nucleotides agree with TRBD2. CDR1 is SGHKS, CDR2 YYEKEE, per germline (reference sequence). The trim removed 0 bases at V and 2 bases at J, leaving 4 bases unmatched. The length of the CDR3 is 17 residues. Here the CDR3 reads CASSLAGLAGITDTQYF. As DNA, the CDR3 is TGTGCCAGCAGCTTGGCCGGACTAGCGGGGATCACAGATACGCAGTATTTT. The variable domain in full, with the rest retrieved from reference TRBV5-5 and TRBJ2-3, is DAGVTQSPTHLIKTRGQQVTLRCSPISGHKSVSWYQQVLGQGPQFIFQYYEKEERGRGNFPDRFSARQFPNYSSELNVNALLLGDSALYLCASSLAGLAGITDTQYFGPGTRLTVL.

The rearrangement joins TRBV4-1 to TRBJ2-7; possibly TRBD2 for D (6 bases). V was cut by 0 bases and J by 1 base, with 19 bases left in between. The CDR3 length is 18 residues. Per the germline V gene, CDR1 is MGHRA and CDR2 is YSYEKL. For the CDR3, the DNA is TGCGCCAGCAGCCAAGATCTAGGGGCCGGGGGACTGTCCTACGAGCAGTACTTC. Translating gives CASSQDLGAGGLSYEQYF.

This chain uses TRBV4-2 with TRBJ2-7, with 8 bases that match TRBD2. The CDR3 is made up of 17 amino acids. The V segment lost 4 bases and the J segment 2 bases; nucleotides outside the gene matches: 13. The germline gives CDR1 LGHNA, CDR2 YNFKEQ. CDR3 DNA sequence: TGTGCCAGCAGCCCCCGCGGAGGGAGCGGGAGCCCCTACGAGCAGTACTTC. Protein: CASSPRGGSGSPYEQYF.

This clone was detected only once. The rearrangement links TRBV11-2 to TRBJ2-5; a weak D match, TRBD2 (6 bases). CDR1 is SGHAT and CDR2 is FQNNGV in the germline V gene. Trimming removed 1 base from V and 6 bases from J, with 12 bases in between. The CDR3 has 14 amino acids. This CDR3 reads CASSLGSSGQTQYF. The CDR3 nucleotides are TGTGCCAGCAGCTTAGGGTCCAGCGGGCAGACCCAGTACTTC.

This clone has a handful of counts. The chain has TRBV19 and TRBJ1-5; 8 bases align to TRBD1. CDR1 and CDR2 (germline): LNHDA, SQIVND (reference sequence). The CDR3 totals 14 residues. After removal of 7 bases from V and 5 bases from J, the junction contained 7 bases not matched to a gene. The CDR3 loop reads CASIRQGRDQPQHF. CDR3 DNA sequence: TGTGCCAGTATACGACAGGGGAGGGATCAGCCCCAGCATTTT.

The chain recombines TRBV2 with TRBJ1-2, with 7 bases matching TRBD1. Germline loops: CDR1 SNHLY, CDR2 FYNNEI. V was clipped by 6 bases and J by 7 bases; unmatched bases: 8. The CDR3 is 13 amino acids. CDR3 loop: CASRDTGEPGYTF. The CDR3 nucleotides read TGTGCCAGCAGGGATACAGGGGAACCTGGCTACACCTTC. The full variable domain, rest sourced from reference TRBV2 and TRBJ1-2, is EPEVTQTPSHQVTQMGQEVILRCVPISNHLYFYWYRQILGQKVEFLVSFYNNEISEKSEIFDDQFSVERPDGSNFTLKIRSTKLEDSAMYFCASRDTGEPGYTFGSGTRLTVV.

The genes are TRBV7-9 and TRBJ2-1; 7 nucleotides match TRBD2. Germline V lookup: CDR1 SEHNR, CDR2 FQNEAQ (reference sequence). This CDR3 is 16 amino acids long. Trimming cost V 0 bases and J 6 bases; bases outside gene matches: 8. The CDR3 protein is CASSLAGGREFNEQFF. The CDR3, as DNA: TGTGCCAGCAGCTTAGCGGGGGGGAGAGAATTCAATGAGCAGTTCTTC.

Only one count was recorded for this clone. The CDR3 DNA is TGTGCCAGCAGCGATGCCCGGGACAGGGTGGCGCACGAGCAGTACTTC. Its protein is CASSDARDRVAHEQYF. This chain joins TRBV13 and TRBJ2-7; 9 nucleotides agree with TRBD1. CDR1 PRHDT and CDR2 FYEKMQ come from the germline V gene (reference sequence). After removal of 5 bases from V and 5 bases from J, the junction contained 13 bases not matched to a gene. This CDR3 has 16 residues.

The chain recombines TRBV5-1 with TRBJ2-3, with 7 bases lining up with TRBD2. The V gene end was trimmed by 1 base and the J gene end by 2 bases; junction bases not matched to a gene: 7. The V gene's germline CDR1 is SGHRS and CDR2 YFSETQ. This CDR3 contains 16 residues. CDR3 in amino acids: CASSLPLAAVTDTQYF. CDR3 nucleotide sequence: TGCGCCAGCAGCTTGCCGCTAGCGGCAGTCACAGATACGCAGTATTTT. Based on the CDR3 plus reference TRBV5-1 and TRBJ2-3, the full variable domain is KAGVTQTPRYLIKTRGQQVTLSCSPISGHRSVSWYQQTPGQGLQFLFEYFSETQRNKGNFPGRFSGRQFSNSRSEMNVSTLELGDSALYLCASSLPLAAVTDTQYFGPGTRLTVL.

The chain is built from TRBV7-9 and TRBJ2-2; tentative D call: TRBD1 (5 bases). This CDR3 region has 16 residues. Germline V gene lookup returns CDR1 SEHNR and CDR2 FQNEAQ (reference sequence). V gave up 2 bases and J gave up 4 bases, with 14 bases separating them. CDR3 residues: CASSLPDGHFTGELFF. The CDR3 coding sequence is TGTGCCAGCAGCTTACCCGACGGACATTTCACCGGGGAGCTGTTTTTT.

The rearrangement links TRBV3-1 (or the pseudogene TRBV3-2) to TRBJ2-5; tentatively, D is TRBD2 (7 bases). The germline V gene has CDR1 LGHDT and CDR2 YNNKEL (reference sequence). The CDR3 contains 15 residues. Trimming stripped 0 bases from V and 5 bases from J, with 13 bases between. The CDR3 reads CASSQEGGPWETQYF. The CDR3 DNA is TGTGCCAGCAGCCAAGAGGGGGGGCCCTGGGAGACCCAGTACTTC.

This clone appeared once. The chain carries TRBV5-4 and TRBJ1-3; D remains unclear. Trimming shortened V by 3 bases and J by 3 bases, and 7 bases separated the two germline ends. CDR3 length equals 13 residues. In germline, CDR1 is SGHNT, CDR2 YYREEE (reference sequence). In DNA, the CDR3 is TGTGCCAGCAGCTCGTCTTTTGGAAACACCATATATTTT. This encodes CASSSSFGNTIYF.